These 15 T cell receptor beta chains share one sample of origin, sequenced in a study of cytomegalovirus exposure and HLA in healthy donors. Amplification used 60 Vbeta primers and 13 Jbeta primers. Produced via immunoSEQ multiplex PCR; TCRdb's table is partial and in-frame only. This sample has under 110,000 clones; around 80% occur once, and the top ten carry roughly 3.4%. The sequencing input was PBMCs. The receptors were sampled from a man in his fifties or sixties in good health and CMV-seronegative.

The chain has TRBV28 and TRBJ1-2; 7 nucleotides align to TRBD1. Germline V gene lookup returns CDR1 MDHEN and CDR2 SYDVKM. Trimming at V came to 8 bases and at J to 8 bases, leaving 8 bases not matched to a gene. CDR3 length: 12 amino acids. The CDR3 region is CASETGLRGYTF. In DNA form, the CDR3 reads TGTGCCAGCGAGACAGGGTTACGGGGCTACACCTTC.

V is TRBV29-1 and J is TRBJ1-1, with D tentatively TRBD1 (5 bases). The V gene's germline CDR1 is SQVTM and CDR2 ANQGSEA. The V end lost 7 bases, the J end lost 3 bases, and 9 bases lay between the germline ends. The CDR3 has 11 residues. The CDR3 is CSGNRYTEAFF. Written as DNA, the CDR3 is TGCAGCGGCAACAGGTACACTGAAGCTTTCTTT.

The chain carries TRBV18 and TRBJ1-1; 7 positions agree with TRBD1. V shed 3 bases, J shed 13 bases, and the junction held 14 bases outside the gene matches. From germline, CDR1 is KGHSH and CDR2 LQKENI. The CDR3 has 14 residues. The CDR3 loop is CASSPPTGVPGGFF. CDR3 DNA: TGTGCCAGCTCACCTCCAACAGGGGTCCCCGGGGGTTTCTTT. Full variable domain (missing parts from reference TRBV18 and TRBJ1-1): NAGVMQNPRHLVRRRGQEARLRCSPMKGHSHVYWYRQLPEEGLKFMVYLQKENIIDESGMPKERFSAEFPKEGPSILRIQQVVRGDSAAYFCASSPPTGVPGGFFGQGTRLTVV.

V usage is TRBV9 and J usage is TRBJ2-4; D might be TRBD2 (5 bases). The CDR3 spans 15 residues. CDR1 is SGDLS and CDR2 is YYNGEE in the germline V gene. V dropped 0 bases and J dropped 4 bases, with 11 bases sitting between them. The CDR3 DNA reads as TGTGCCAGCAGCGTAGACGGGGTCGTGAAAAACATTCAGTACTTC. This translates into CASSVDGVVKNIQYF.

The J gene is TRBJ2-6, the V gene TRBV9; 12 bases map to TRBD1. The germline V gene has CDR1 SGDLS and CDR2 YYNGEE. The CDR3 sequence is 20 residues long. Losses at the gene ends were 4 bases for V and 3 bases for J; bases not matched to a gene: 14. The CDR3 protein is CASSPHERDRGLVGANVLTF. The CDR3 nucleotides read TGTGCCAGCAGCCCCCACGAGAGGGACAGGGGGCTCGTTGGGGCCAACGTCCTGACTTTC.

As for this clone: An end of the junction differs from the germline gene, which may be a read error. This chain uses TRBV5-1 with TRBJ1-2; D is uncertain. CDR1 SGHRS and CDR2 YFSETQ come from the germline V gene. The length of the CDR3 is 17 residues. CDR3 DNA sequence: TGCGCCAGCAGCTTGGATATAGCGATCGGGGTTAACTATGGCTACGCCTTC. Its protein product is CASSLDIAIGVNYGYAF.

Only one count was recorded for this clone. The sample holds other DNA sequences that translate to the same CDR3. The chain recombines TRBV11-1 with TRBJ1-2, with D hard to call. Looked up from germline, CDR1 is SGHAT and CDR2 is FQDESV (reference sequence). This CDR3 spans 12 amino acids. V lost 4 bases and J 4 bases, leaving 7 bases between the germline ends. The DNA of the CDR3 is TGTGCCAGCAGCTGGGGAGGCTATGGCTACACCTTC. Amino acids: CASSWGGYGYTF.

In this sample, this clone turned up a few times. The genes are TRBV11-2 and TRBJ1-6; 7 bases match TRBD1. Germline CDR1 reads SGHAT; CDR2 reads FQNNGV. V lost 5 bases to trimming and J lost 10 bases; unmatched junction nucleotides: 14. The CDR3 sequence is 16 residues long. CDR3 residues: CASSQGSGTVKSPLHF. In DNA, the CDR3 is TGTGCCAGCAGCCAAGGGTCGGGGACAGTAAAGTCACCCCTCCACTTT.

The chain is built from TRBV5-4 and TRBJ1-5; D may be TRBD1 (6 bases). The CDR3 is 12 amino acids. The germline gives CDR1 SGHNT, CDR2 YYREEE (reference sequence). Trimming stripped 2 bases from V and 11 bases from J, with 11 bases between. The CDR3 loop is CASSFGGAAQHF. CDR3 sequence (DNA): TGTGCCAGCAGCTTTGGGGGGGCAGCCCAGCATTTT.

The CDR3 is CASSQVGGVTNSPLHF. CDR3 nucleotides: TGTGCCAGCAGCCAAGTTGGAGGGGTTACAAATTCACCCCTCCACTTT. The chain recombines TRBV4-2 with TRBJ1-6; the D gene is possibly TRBD1 (5 bases). The length of the CDR3 is 16 residues. Germline V gene lookup returns CDR1 LGHNA and CDR2 YNFKEQ. V lost 1 base, J lost 7 bases, and 14 bases lay in between.

This chain joins TRBV28 and TRBJ2-4; 8 positions match TRBD1. The CDR3 consists of 15 residues. Germline V gene data show CDR1 as MDHEN and CDR2 as SYDVKM. Losses at the gene ends were 7 bases for V and 2 bases for J; bases not matched to a gene: 7. CDR3 in amino acids: CASNGQGVTKNIQYF. In DNA, the CDR3 is TGTGCCAGCAACGGACAGGGAGTGACCAAAAACATTCAGTACTTC.

V and J are TRBV11-3 and TRBJ2-1, with 8 positions matching TRBD2. V trimming: 3 bases; J trimming: 6 bases; junction bases outside the gene matches: 7. The CDR3 sequence is 15 residues long. The germline CDR1 and CDR2 sequences are SGHNT and YENEEA. CDR3 coding DNA: TGTGCCAGCAGCTTGGCGTCTAGCGGGTCCAATGAGCAGTTCTTC. It yields the protein CASSLASSGSNEQFF.

The V call is TRBV4-2, the J call TRBJ2-3; TRBD1 matches 8 bases. Germline V lookup: CDR1 LGHNA, CDR2 YNFKEQ. CDR3 size: 15 residues. Trimming removed 5 bases from V and 4 bases from J; junction bases left unmatched: 8. The CDR3 DNA follows: TGTGCCAGCAGCATCTACAGGGGGGCCGCAGATACGCAGTATTTT. Residues: CASSIYRGAADTQYF.

The chain joins TRBV6-5 to TRBJ2-7, with a tentative D call TRBD2 (6 bases). CDR1 is MNHEY and CDR2 is SVGAGI in the germline V gene. Trimming pared 6 bases from V and 2 bases from J, leaving 14 bases between. The CDR3 contains 14 residues. CDR3 sequence: CASRSGLATYEQYF. The CDR3 DNA follows: TGTGCCAGCAGGTCCGGGCTAGCGACCTACGAGCAGTACTTC.

In this sample, this clone turned up a few times. The V call is TRBV7-9, the J call TRBJ1-1; D unclear. Trimming left V 5 bases short and J 0 bases short, with 22 bases between. CDR3 size: 18 residues. CDR1 is SEHNR and CDR2 is FQNEAQ in the germline V gene (reference sequence). The CDR3 region is CASSPYRSKSFMNTEAFF. The CDR3, as DNA: TGTGCCAGCAGCCCTTACCGGAGCAAGTCCTTCATGAACACTGAAGCTTTCTTT.